Shown below are 18 T cell receptor beta chains from a single sample sequenced in a study of blood T cell repertoires in COVID-19. Sequencing was performed with immunoSEQ multiplex PCR; in TCRdb, only in-frame clones are kept and a portion is missing. The sample has roughly 300,000 clones, around 90% seen once. What was sequenced was PBMCs or T cells enriched from blood (not recorded which). Source of these receptors: a woman in her thirties who had recovered from COVID-19.

This sequence joins TRBV25-1 and TRBJ1-4; TRBD1 might be the D (5 bases). The CDR3 runs to 13 residues. Germline CDR1 reads MGHDK; CDR2 reads SYGVNS. The V end lost 1 base, the J end lost 8 bases, and 8 bases lay between the germline ends. CDR3 coding DNA: TGTGCCAGCAGTGAATCAGGGTTAGAAAAACTGTTTTTT. Its protein is CASSESGLEKLFF.

Concerning this clone itself: Other DNA sequences from this sample encode an identical CDR3 as well. The chain uses TRBV4-3 and TRBJ2-1, with 10 bases fitting TRBD2. The V segment lost 4 bases and the J segment 4 bases; nucleotides outside the gene matches: 4. Germline values: CDR1 LGHNA, CDR2 YSLEER. This CDR3 has 15 amino acids. CDR3 nucleotide sequence: TGCGCCAGCAGCCCAGGACTAGCGGCTTACAATGAGCAGTTCTTC. Protein sequence: CASSPGLAAYNEQFF.

V usage is TRBV10-3 and J usage is TRBJ1-4, with 8 positions matching TRBD1. V was pared by 6 bases and J by 4 bases, with 10 bases of the junction left unmatched. The CDR3 is 16 amino acids. The germline V gene encodes CDR1 ENHRY and CDR2 SYGVKD. The CDR3 protein is CAISYGQGGVNEKLFF. Here the CDR3 DNA reads TGTGCCATCAGCTACGGACAGGGAGGAGTTAATGAAAAACTGTTTTTT.

The chain combines TRBV7-9 with TRBJ1-5; possibly TRBD1 for D (5 bases). CDR3 length equals 15 residues. V was shortened by 5 bases and J by 2 bases, with 13 bases between the two germline ends. Germline assignment: CDR1 SEHNR and CDR2 FQNEAQ (reference sequence). The CDR3 nucleotides read TGTGCCAGCAGCCGGGGGATGATCGGCAATCAGCCCCAGCATTTT. This codes for CASSRGMIGNQPQHF.

The CDR3 DNA reads TGTGCCAGCAGTTACTCCCAACTAGCGGGAACCTACAATGAGCAGTTCTTC. It specifies CASSYSQLAGTYNEQFF. The V call is TRBV6-2 or TRBV6-3, the J call TRBJ2-1; 10 positions match TRBD2. With 0 bases clipped from V and 2 bases from J, the junction kept 4 bases outside the gene matches. CDR1 is MNHEY and CDR2 is SVGEGT in the germline V gene. This CDR3 is 17 amino acids long.

The V and J genes are TRBV28 and TRBJ2-5; 10 bases fit TRBD2. The ends lost 2 bases at V and 3 bases at J; junction bases unmatched: 12. Germline loops: CDR1 MDHEN, CDR2 SYDVKM. This CDR3 has 18 amino acids. CDR3 sequence: CASSLGKPTSGEKETQYF. In nucleotides, the CDR3 is TGTGCCAGCAGTTTAGGCAAACCTACTAGCGGGGAAAAAGAGACCCAGTACTTC.

The V call is TRBV7-2, the J call TRBJ2-3; 10 bases are a match to TRBD2. Germline assignment: CDR1 SGHTA and CDR2 FQGNSA. Germline trimming cut 5 bases from V and 0 bases from J; bases unmatched to any gene: 14. The CDR3 is made up of 19 amino acids. DNA of the CDR3: TGTGCCAGCAGCGGCATGCTAGCGGGAGAATTCTCTAGCACAGATACGCAGTATTTT. This gives the protein CASSGMLAGEFSSTDTQYF.

The V gene is TRBV4-2, the J gene TRBJ1-1, with a tentative D call TRBD1 (5 bases). In germline, CDR1 is LGHNA, CDR2 YNFKEQ. The CDR3 totals 16 residues. V was clipped by 6 bases and J by 5 bases, with 22 bases between them. CDR3 DNA sequence: TGTGCCAGCAGTCGAGCCGGGACGACGGAGGGGACTGAAGCTTTCTTT. Translated: CASSRAGTTEGTEAFF.

The rearrangement joins TRBV6-2 or TRBV6-3 to TRBJ1-6; 7 nucleotides line up with TRBD1. V shed 4 bases, J shed 7 bases, and the junction held 10 bases outside the gene matches. The V gene's germline CDR1 is MNHEY and CDR2 SVGEGT. CDR3 length: 16 amino acids. The CDR3, as DNA: TGTGCCAGCAGTTTCGTTTCGGGGACAGCAAATTCACCCCTCCACTTT. Amino acids: CASSFVSGTANSPLHF.

The chain recombines TRBV2 with TRBJ2-5; the match to TRBD1 covers 7 bases. The CDR3 consists of 12 residues. CDR1 is SNHLY and CDR2 is FYNNEI in the germline V gene. V dropped 8 bases and J dropped 6; count of bases not matched to a gene: 6. CDR3 in DNA: TGTGCCAGCCTACCACAGGGGCAGACCCAGTACTTC. Amino acids: CASLPQGQTQYF.

This chain joins TRBV28 and TRBJ2-6, with TRBD1 matching 12 bases. V lost 5 bases and J lost 3; bases outside the gene matches: 11. This CDR3 is built from 19 residues. In germline, CDR1 is MDHEN, CDR2 SYDVKM. The CDR3: CASSEGSGTGGFGANVLTF. CDR3 coding DNA: TGTGCCAGCAGTGAGGGTTCGGGGACAGGGGGCTTTGGGGCCAACGTCCTGACTTTC.

The chain recombines TRBV12-3 or TRBV12-4 with TRBJ2-1, with 10 bases matching TRBD2. Trimming removed 5 bases from V and 10 bases from J; junction bases left unmatched: 5. This CDR3 contains 13 residues. The CDR3 here is CASSGTSAREQFF. The DNA of the CDR3 is TGTGCCAGCAGTGGGACTAGCGCGAGGGAGCAGTTCTTC.

This clone was seen just once. The chain uses TRBV20-1 and TRBJ2-5; 11 bases align to TRBD1. Losses at the gene ends were 3 bases for V and 4 bases for J; bases not matched to a gene: 13. The CDR3 has 17 amino acids. CDR1 is DFQATT and CDR2 is SNEGSKA in the germline V gene (reference sequence). The CDR3 loop reads CSASIRTGGLRGETQYF. The CDR3 region has the DNA TGCAGTGCTAGTATTCGGACAGGGGGCCTTAGGGGAGAGACCCAGTACTTC.

The chain employs TRBV5-1 and TRBJ1-4, with D possibly matching TRBD1 (6 bases). The ends were cut back, 1 base at V and 5 bases at J, with 15 bases in the middle. CDR1 SGHRS and CDR2 YFSETQ come from the germline V gene. The CDR3 is 16 amino acids. The CDR3 region is CASSLRKGHGNEKLFF. In DNA, the CDR3 is TGCGCCAGCAGCTTGCGAAAGGGACACGGGAATGAAAAACTGTTTTTT.

This clone was seen once. This chain uses TRBV28 with TRBJ2-7; TRBD1 is a possible D gene (5 bases). The CDR3 spans 15 residues. Germline V gene sequence: CDR1 MDHEN, CDR2 SYDVKM. V was cut by 5 bases and J by 5 bases, with 19 bases left in between. The CDR3 DNA sequence: TGTGCCAGCAGTCAAACAGGATTTAATGTGGACGAGCAGTACTTC. Its translation: CASSQTGFNVDEQYF.

This clone was seen only a few times. The genes are TRBV5-1 and TRBJ2-5; possible D gene TRBD2, 6 bases. Trimming took off 8 bases at V and 7 bases at J, with 18 bases between the two ends. Germline V CDR1 and CDR2: SGHRS, YFSETQ. The CDR3 covers 13 residues. The CDR3 bases are TGCGCCAGTTCCCCCGTAGACGGGGGGACCCAGTACTTC. Protein sequence: CASSPVDGGTQYF.

This chain joins TRBV19 and TRBJ2-1; 9 nucleotides align to TRBD1. The CDR3 length is 19 residues. V was pared by 0 bases and J by 12 bases, with 21 bases of the junction left unmatched. Germline CDR1 is LNHDA and CDR2 is SQIVND (reference sequence). The CDR3: CASSIDTFPSGQGVSRQFF. As DNA, the CDR3 is TGTGCCAGTAGTATAGATACGTTTCCCTCGGGACAGGGAGTATCTCGGCAGTTCTTC. Based on the CDR3 plus reference TRBV19 and TRBJ2-1, the full variable domain is DGGITQSPKYLFRKEGQNVTLSCEQNLNHDAMYWYRQDPGQGLRLIYYSQIVNDFQKGDIAEGYSVSREKKESFPLTVTSAQKNPTAFYLCASSIDTFPSGQGVSRQFFGPGTRLTVL.

This chain joins TRBV15 and TRBJ2-1; D possibly corresponds to TRBD1 (6 bases). V dropped 10 bases and J dropped 2 bases, with 15 bases sitting between them. Germline CDR1 and CDR2: LNHNV and YYDKDF (reference sequence). The CDR3 totals 14 residues. CDR3 in DNA: TGTGCCATCAGTAGCAGGGGCGCCTACAATGAGCAGTTCTTC. It codes for CAISSRGAYNEQFF.